The entry that follows covers one T cell receptor beta chain sequence. Its antigen is unknown. Profiled with immunoSEQ multiplex PCR; TCRdb holds only in-frame clones, not every one. Of 410,000 or so clones in the sample, around 92% were seen once. This entry comes from a study of Ad26.COV2.S vaccination and SARS-CoV-2 variants. Treatment defined: around 19 received Ad26.COV2.S at low or high dose, single or two shots; about 5 received placebo; per-sample allocation not given. Each sample was drawn 63 days after the first injection (of vaccine or placebo). Broader study findings: Vaccine recipients had higher spike-specific TCR breadth than placebo recipients. Comparable non-spike TCR breadth was observed in vaccine and placebo recipients.

V was shortened by 0 bases and J by 5 bases, with 13 bases between the two germline ends. Germline lookup yields CDR1 LGHDT and CDR2 YNNKEL (reference sequence). The CDR3 has 16 amino acids. The rearrangement links TRBV3-1 (or the pseudogene TRBV3-2) to TRBJ1-4; no clear D. The sequences come from peripheral blood, collected in a trial of Ad26.COV2.S vaccine versus placebo. This TCR was sampled from a person aged 18-65 years who received the Ad26.COV2.S COVID-19 vaccine or a placebo. This CDR3 reads CASSQDSCGANEKLFF. The CDR3, as DNA: TGTGCCAGCAGCCAAGATTCGTGCGGAGCGAATGAAAAACTGTTTTTT.